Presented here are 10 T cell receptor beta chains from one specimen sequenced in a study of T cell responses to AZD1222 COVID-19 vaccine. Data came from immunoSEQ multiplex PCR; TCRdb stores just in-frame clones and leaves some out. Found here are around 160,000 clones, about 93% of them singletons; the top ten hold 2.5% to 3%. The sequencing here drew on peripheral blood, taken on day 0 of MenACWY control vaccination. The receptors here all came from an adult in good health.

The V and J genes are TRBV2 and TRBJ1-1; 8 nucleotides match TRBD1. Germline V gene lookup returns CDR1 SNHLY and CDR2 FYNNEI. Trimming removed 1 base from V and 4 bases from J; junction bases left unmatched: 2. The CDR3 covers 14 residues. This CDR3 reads CASSEEQGGTEAFF. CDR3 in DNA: TGTGCCAGCAGTGAAGAACAGGGGGGCACTGAAGCTTTCTTT.

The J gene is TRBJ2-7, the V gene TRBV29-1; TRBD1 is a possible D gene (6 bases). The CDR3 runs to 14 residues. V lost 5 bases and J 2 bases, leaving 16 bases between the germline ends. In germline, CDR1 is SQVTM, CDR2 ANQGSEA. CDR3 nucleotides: TGCAGCGTTTCGGTGGGGACACCTGCCTACGAGCAGTACTTC. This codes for CSVSVGTPAYEQYF.

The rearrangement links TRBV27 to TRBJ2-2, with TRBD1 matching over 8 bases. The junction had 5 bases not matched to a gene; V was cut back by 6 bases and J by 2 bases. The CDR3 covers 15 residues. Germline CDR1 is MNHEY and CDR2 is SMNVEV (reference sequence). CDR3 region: CASRSGQANTGELFF. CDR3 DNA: TGTGCCAGCAGGTCGGGACAGGCAAACACCGGGGAGCTGTTTTTT.

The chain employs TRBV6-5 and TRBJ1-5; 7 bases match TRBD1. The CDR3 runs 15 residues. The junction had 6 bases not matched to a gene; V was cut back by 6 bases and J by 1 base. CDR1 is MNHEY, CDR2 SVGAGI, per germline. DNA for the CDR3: TGTGCCAGCAGGAGGGACAGCGGAAGCAATCAGCCCCAGCATTTT. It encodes CASRRDSGSNQPQHF.

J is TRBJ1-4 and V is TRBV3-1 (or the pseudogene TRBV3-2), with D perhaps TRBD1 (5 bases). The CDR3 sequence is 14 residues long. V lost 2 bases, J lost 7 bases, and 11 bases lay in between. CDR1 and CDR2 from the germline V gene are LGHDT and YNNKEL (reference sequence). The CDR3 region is CASSQQGHSEKLFF. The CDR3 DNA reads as TGTGCCAGCAGCCAACAGGGTCACTCTGAAAAACTGTTTTTT.

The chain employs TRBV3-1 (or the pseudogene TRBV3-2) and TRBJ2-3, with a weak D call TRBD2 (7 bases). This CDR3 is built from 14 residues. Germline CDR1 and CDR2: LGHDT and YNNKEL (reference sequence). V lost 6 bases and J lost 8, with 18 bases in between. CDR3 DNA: TGTGCCAGCAGTCAGCTCGGGGAGGGGGGTACGCAGTATTTT. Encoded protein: CASSQLGEGGTQYF.

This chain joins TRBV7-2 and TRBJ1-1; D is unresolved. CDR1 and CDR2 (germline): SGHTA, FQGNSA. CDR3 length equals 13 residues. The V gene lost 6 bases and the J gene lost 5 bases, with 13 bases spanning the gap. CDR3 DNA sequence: TGTGCCAGCAGTCTCACCACCGGGACTGAAGCTTTCTTT. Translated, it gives CASSLTTGTEAFF.

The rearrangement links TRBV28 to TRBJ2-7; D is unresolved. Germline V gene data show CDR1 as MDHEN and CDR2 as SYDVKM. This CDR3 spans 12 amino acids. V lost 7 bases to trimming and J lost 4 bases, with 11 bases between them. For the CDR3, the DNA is TGTGCCAGCACCTCTAACGGATACGAGCAGTACTTC. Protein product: CASTSNGYEQYF.

The CDR3 bases are TGCGCCAGCAGGAAAACAGGTTACGAGCAGTACTTC. The encoded protein is CASRKTGYEQYF. The chain uses TRBV5-1 and TRBJ2-7, with D maybe TRBD1 (5 bases). CDR1 and CDR2 from the germline V gene are SGHRS and YFSETQ. Trimming cost V 5 bases and J 4 bases, with 10 bases left between them. The CDR3 loop spans 12 amino acids.

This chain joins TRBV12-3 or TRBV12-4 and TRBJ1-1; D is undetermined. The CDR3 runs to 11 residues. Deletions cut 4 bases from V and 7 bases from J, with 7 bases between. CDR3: CASSSRREAFF. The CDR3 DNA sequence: TGTGCCAGCAGTTCCCGCCGTGAAGCTTTCTTT.